This TCR beta chain was documented in a study of blood T cells in healthy people across ages. Primed by a sample-barcoded 5' primer and a J-beta primer mix, a second PCR proceeded for roughly 7 to 11 cycles. TCRdb reprocessed the 5' RACE reads via MiXCR and lists one record per CDR3 protein. The profile shows about 1.6 million distinct CDR3 sequences, almost 35% of them singletons. The V and J ends lost 4 bases and 3 bases respectively, with 14 bases between them. Germline CDR1 reads LNHNV; CDR2 reads YYDKDF (reference sequence). The CDR3 length is 15 residues. This clonotype was detected ten times or more.

This chain uses TRBV15 with TRBJ2-3; no firm D call. Sequenced: blood. This receptor was identified in a woman aged 25-40 years in good health. CDR3 sequence (DNA): TGTGCCACCAGCAATATCACGGGTACAACAGATACGCAGTATTTT. This translates into CATSNITGTTDTQYF. Full variable domain (missing parts from reference TRBV15 and TRBJ2-3): DAMVIQNPRYQVTQFGKPVTLSCSQTLNHNVMYWYQQKSSQAPKLLFHYYDKDFNNEADTPDNFQSRRPNTSFCFLDIRSPGLGDTAMYLCATSNITGTTDTQYFGPGTRLTVL.